This T cell receptor (beta chain) was found in a study of molecular identifiers for immune sequencing clone quantification. General study points: Highly expanded clones may be undercounted when identical TCR molecules share barcodes.

Germline assignment: CDR1 GTSNPN and CDR2 SVGIG (reference sequence). CDR3 size: 14 residues. The ends were cut back, 2 bases at V and 5 bases at J, with 15 bases in the middle. As for this clonotype: The antigen is not known.

TCRdb reanalysed the PCR reads using MiXCR and keeps one entry per CDR3 protein. The sample yields about 640,000 distinct CDR3 sequences, 15% to 20% seen once. Sorted naive CD8 T cells, about 17,000 to 1,000,000, were sequenced from 10%, 30% or 50% RNA. The chain is built from TRBV30 and TRBJ1-2; maybe TRBD1 (5 bases). The sequence was obtained from a human donor in good health. Some libraries in this study had Jurkat cell RNA spiked in. Sequenced: naive CD8+ T cells from blood, with Jurkat cell RNA spiked in. Indicated subset: FACS-sorted CD8+CD4-CCR7+CD45RA+ naive T cells. CDR3 loop: CAWSSTMGGYGYTF. The CDR3 nucleotides are TGTGCCTGGAGTTCGACTATGGGGGGGTATGGCTACACCTTC.